A selection of T cell receptor beta chains follows, all from one sample in a study of human T cells and chemical hapten exposure. Each CDR3 protein is one row after TCRdb ran MiXCR on the RACE reads. The sample has around 80,000 distinct CDR3 sequences; 7% to 9% are singletons. Sequencing was done on a sample of whole blood. The receptors were sampled from a male donor in good health. Some clones in this sample may be carry-over from other donors' samples. CDR3s include the opening cysteine and the closing phenylalanine or tryptophan. The D gene is left open where the match is weak. The listing skips clone size in some rows; elsewhere it reads once, few, many or a size class.

abundance | j_gene | d_gene | v_gene | CDR3aa | CDR3nt
. | TRBJ1-5 | . | TRBV20-1 | CSARVEGYQHF | TGCAGTGCTAGAGTTGAAGGATACCAGCATTTT
few | TRBJ2-7 | TRBD2 | TRBV10-3 | CATRGGPSYEQYF | TGTGCCACTCGCGGGGGACCCTCCTACGAGCAGTACTTC
. | TRBJ1-4 | TRBD1 | TRBV6-5 | CASSYGLTGIRGKLFF | TGTGCCAGCAGTTACGGATTGACAGGGATCCGGGGAAAACTGTTTTTT
. | TRBJ1-6 | TRBD1 | TRBV11-2 | CASSSWTGGDSPLHF | TGTGCCAGCAGCTCCTGGACAGGGGGGGATTCACCCCTCCACTTT
. | TRBJ2-3 | TRBD2 | TRBV4-3 | CASSWSGGADTQYF | TGCGCCAGCAGCTGGAGCGGGGGTGCAGATACGCAGTATTTT
few | TRBJ2-1 | . | TRBV12-3/TRBV12-4 | CASSPPQFLGNEQFF | TGTGCCAGCAGTCCCCCCCAGTTCCTGGGTAATGAGCAGTTCTTC
many | TRBJ1-1 | . | TRBV6-5 | CASSSNLNTEAFF | TGTGCCAGCAGTTCTAACCTGAACACTGAAGCTTTCTTT
. | TRBJ2-1 | TRBD1 | TRBV7-6 | CASSIPGQGSHGEQFF | TGTGCCAGCAGCATACCGGGACAGGGGTCTCACGGGGAGCAGTTCTTC
few | TRBJ2-7 | TRBD2 | TRBV10-3 | CAIRSSGTSYEQYF | TGTGCCATCAGGTCAAGCGGGACCTCCTACGAGCAGTACTTC
few | TRBJ1-1 | . | TRBV11-2 | CASTVDRSNTEAFF | TGTGCCAGCACCGTTGACAGATCCAACACTGAAGCTTTCTTT
. | TRBJ2-5 | TRBD1 | TRBV3-1 | CASSQPGQGQETQYF | TGTGCCAGCAGCCAGCCGGGACAGGGGCAAGAGACCCAGTACTTC
. | TRBJ1-2 | . | TRBV20-1 | CSARDRGMTNYGYTF | TGCAGTGCTAGAGATCGGGGTATGACTAACTATGGCTACACCTTC
. | TRBJ1-1 | . | TRBV6-2/TRBV6-3 | CASSLGENTEAFF | TGTGCCAGCAGTTTAGGGGAGAACACTGAAGCTTTCTTT
few | TRBJ1-5 | . | TRBV12-3/TRBV12-4 | CASSPGVNQPQHF | TGTGCCAGCAGCCCCGGGGTCAATCAGCCCCAGCATTTT
. | TRBJ1-1 | TRBD1 | TRBV5-1 | CASSLGTGGATEAFF | TGCGCCAGCAGCTTGGGGACAGGGGGGGCGACTGAAGCTTTCTTT
few | TRBJ2-1 | . | TRBV25-1 | CASSERSSYNEQFF | TGTGCCAGCAGTGAACGCAGCTCCTACAATGAGCAGTTCTTC
. | TRBJ1-6 | . | TRBV27 | CASSLNPRPGPRNSHLHF | TGTGCCAGCAGTTTAAACCCCCGCCCCGGCCCCAGGAATTCACACCTCCACTTT
many | TRBJ1-1 | TRBD1 | TRBV9 | CASSLTGDQTEAFF | TGTGCCAGCAGCTTAACAGGGGATCAGACTGAAGCTTTCTTT
few | TRBJ1-1 | TRBD1 | TRBV7-8 | CASSETGRRGTEAFF | TGTGCCAGCAGCGAGACAGGGCGAAGAGGCACTGAAGCTTTCTTT
few | TRBJ2-3 | . | TRBV2 | CASTLLWGTHTTDTQYF | TGTGCCAGCACCCTTCTCTGGGGGACACATACCACAGATACGCAGTATTTT
few | TRBJ1-6 | TRBD1 | TRBV6-5 | CASTLGGTGGNSPLHF | TGTGCCAGCACCTTAGGAGGGACAGGGGGTAATTCACCCCTCCACTTT
few | TRBJ2-2 | . | TRBV24-1 | CATSDGPAGELFF | TGTGCCACCAGTGACGGTCCCGCCGGGGAGCTGTTTTTT
. | TRBJ2-7 | . | TRBV5-4 | CASSPRGGEQYF | TGTGCCAGCAGCCCTAGGGGGGGCGAGCAGTACTTC
. | TRBJ2-7 | TRBD1 | TRBV6-5 | CASRHRDRVNEQYF | TGTGCCAGCAGACACCGGGACAGGGTAAACGAGCAGTACTTC
. | TRBJ1-5 | TRBD1 | TRBV20-1 | CSARGDRGGNQPQHF | TGCAGTGCTAGAGGGGACAGGGGCGGCAATCAGCCCCAGCATTTT
. | TRBJ1-5 | TRBD1 | TRBV27 | CASSLSGQKQPQHF | TGTGCCAGCAGTTTATCGGGACAGAAGCAGCCCCAGCATTTT
few | TRBJ1-6 | . | TRBV9 | CASSVAPTGYNSPLHF | TGTGCCAGCAGCGTAGCTCCCACAGGGTATAATTCACCCCTCCACTTT
. | TRBJ1-1 | TRBD1 | TRBV12-5 | CASGFGTENTEAFF | TGTGCTAGTGGTTTTGGGACAGAGAACACTGAAGCTTTCTTT
. | TRBJ2-1 | TRBD2 | TRBV25-1 | CASSAGGVNEQFF | TGTGCCAGCAGTGCGGGGGGGGTTAATGAGCAGTTCTTC
many | TRBJ2-2 | . | TRBV5-6 | CASSLSQVVTGELFF | TGTGCCAGCAGCTTGTCTCAAGTAGTCACCGGGGAGCTGTTTTTT
few | TRBJ2-7 | TRBD1 | TRBV4-2 | CASSQPGQLSYEQYF | TGTGCCAGCAGCCAACCGGGACAGCTCTCCTACGAGCAGTACTTC
few | TRBJ1-1 | . | TRBV9 | CASMPQRGQNTEAFF | TGTGCCAGCATGCCCCAAAGAGGGCAGAACACTGAAGCTTTCTTT
. | TRBJ2-1 | TRBD2 | TRBV6-6 | CASSYASAGGPYNEQFF | TGTGCCAGCAGTTACGCTTCAGCGGGAGGCCCCTACAATGAGCAGTTCTTC
. | TRBJ2-7 | . | TRBV27 | CASSRDASYEQYF | TGTGCCAGCAGCCGGGACGCCTCCTACGAGCAGTACTTC
. | TRBJ1-2 | . | TRBV5-4 | CASILWGTYGYTF | TGTGCCAGCATTCTCTGGGGGACCTATGGCTACACCTTC
. | TRBJ2-7 | . | TRBV7-2 | CASSLLGPYEQYF | TGTGCCAGCAGCTTATTAGGTCCATACGAGCAGTACTTC
few | TRBJ1-5 | TRBD1 | TRBV10-3 | CAISGQGLNQPQHF | TGTGCCATCAGTGGACAGGGGCTGAATCAGCCCCAGCATTTT
. | TRBJ2-5 | TRBD1 | TRBV28 | CASSLSGGFGQETQYF | TGTGCCAGCAGTCTTTCAGGGGGCTTCGGGCAAGAGACCCAGTACTTC
many | TRBJ2-3 | . | TRBV18 | CASSPHKGDTQYF | TGTGCCAGCTCACCGCATAAGGGAGATACGCAGTATTTT
. | TRBJ1-2 | . | TRBV12-3/TRBV12-4 | CASSYNRNYGYTF | TGTGCCAGCAGTTATAACAGAAACTATGGCTACACCTTC
. | TRBJ1-5 | . | TRBV19 | CASSRSTTGPNQPQHF | TGTGCCAGTAGTAGATCGACTACGGGACCGAATCAGCCCCAGCATTTT
few | TRBJ2-1 | . | TRBV11-2 | CASSPLILGDNEQFF | TGTGCCAGCAGCCCCCTAATACTCGGGGACAATGAGCAGTTCTTC
few | TRBJ1-6 | TRBD1 | TRBV4-3 | CASSQEGTATLGSPLHF | TGCGCCAGCAGCCAAGAGGGGACAGCCACCTTAGGATCACCCCTCCACTTT
. | TRBJ2-7 | . | TRBV7-2 | CASSPRPGRSYEQYF | TGTGCCAGCAGCCCGCGCCCGGGACGATCCTACGAGCAGTACTTC
. | TRBJ2-1 | . | TRBV7-8 | CASSLVAGGRSYNEQLF | TGTGCCAGCAGCTTAGTGGCCGGAGGGAGGTCCTACAATGAGCAGCTCTTC
few | TRBJ1-2 | . | TRBV20-1 | CSARSVPFNYGYTF | TGCAGTGCTAGATCAGTCCCTTTTAACTATGGCTACACCTTC
. | TRBJ1-3 | TRBD1 | TRBV10-3 | CAISTVGTGDGNTIYF | TGTGCCATCAGTACAGTCGGGACAGGGGATGGAAACACCATATATTTT
. | TRBJ2-7 | TRBD2 | TRBV6-5 | CASSYSGTSGRREQYF | TGTGCCAGCAGTTACTCGGGGACTAGCGGGAGAAGGGAGCAGTACTTC
many | TRBJ1-2 | . | TRBV10-2 | CASSEIDRNYGYTF | TGCGCCAGCAGTGAGATAGACAGGAACTATGGCTACACCTTC
. | TRBJ1-2 | . | TRBV4-2 | CASSLPSPRESYGYTF | TGTGCCAGCAGCTTACCGTCCCCCCGGGAGAGCTATGGCTACACCTTC
. | TRBJ1-4 | TRBD1 | TRBV12-3/TRBV12-4 | CASSLEGAGEKLFF | TGTGCCAGCAGTTTAGAGGGGGCGGGCGAAAAACTGTTTTTT
many | TRBJ1-2 | . | TRBV12-3/TRBV12-4 | CASSPGPGDYIF | TGTGCCAGCAGCCCAGGCCCTGGGGACTACATCTTC
. | TRBJ2-6 | TRBD2 | TRBV27 | CASSSSPGTSSGANVLTF | TGTGCCAGCAGTAGTAGTCCCGGGACTAGCTCTGGGGCCAACGTCCTGACTTTC
. | TRBJ2-2 | TRBD2 | TRBV29-1 | CSVEDLAGAPGELFF | TGCAGCGTTGAAGATCTAGCGGGAGCCCCCGGGGAGCTGTTTTTT
. | TRBJ1-5 | . | TRBV29-1 | CSVEEGGGQPQHF | TGCAGCGTTGAAGAGGGTGGCGGTCAGCCCCAGCATTTT